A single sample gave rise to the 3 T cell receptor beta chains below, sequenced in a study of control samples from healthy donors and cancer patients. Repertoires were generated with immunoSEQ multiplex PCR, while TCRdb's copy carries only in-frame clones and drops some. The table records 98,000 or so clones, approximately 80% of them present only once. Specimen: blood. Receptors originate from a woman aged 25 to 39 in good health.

CDR3 residues: CASSLVGHTEAFF. The DNA for the CDR3 is TGCGCCAGCAGCTTGGTAGGGCATACTGAAGCTTTCTTT. The genes are TRBV5-1 and TRBJ1-1; no clear D. CDR1 SGHRS and CDR2 YFSETQ come from the germline V gene. CDR3 length: 13 residues. Trimming cost V 0 bases and J 5 bases, with 8 bases left between them.

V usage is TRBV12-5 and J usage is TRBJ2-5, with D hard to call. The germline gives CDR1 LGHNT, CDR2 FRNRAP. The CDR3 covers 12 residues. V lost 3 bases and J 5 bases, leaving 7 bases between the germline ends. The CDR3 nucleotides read TGTGCTAGTGGTTTCACAACGGAGACCCAGTACTTC. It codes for CASGFTTETQYF. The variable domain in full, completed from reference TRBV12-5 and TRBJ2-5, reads DARVTQTPRHKVTEMGQEVTMRCQPILGHNTVFWYRQTMMQGLELLAYFRNRAPLDDSGMPKDRFSAEMPDATLATLKIQPSEPRDSAVYFCASGFTTETQYFGPGTRLLVL.

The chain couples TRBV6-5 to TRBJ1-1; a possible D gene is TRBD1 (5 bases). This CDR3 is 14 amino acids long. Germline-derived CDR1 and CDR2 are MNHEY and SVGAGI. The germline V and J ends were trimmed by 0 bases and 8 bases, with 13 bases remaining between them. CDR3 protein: CASSYSMGLSEAFF. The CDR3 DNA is TGTGCCAGCAGTTACTCAATGGGGCTTAGCGAAGCTTTCTTT.